This T cell receptor (beta chain) was captured by sequencing in a study of blood T cell repertoires in COVID-19. Looking at the study overall: Donors in the United States, Italy and Spain gave samples during acute or convalescent COVID-19. PBMCs, B-cell-depleted T cells, or T cells were the source of the cDNA or gDNA that made up the material.

This clone has just one count. TCRdb's table, derived via immunoSEQ multiplex PCR, lists solely in-frame clones and lacks some. The sample carries about 440,000 clones, about 89% recorded once. This CDR3 comprises 12 residues. The V end lost 2 bases, the J end lost 8 bases, and 6 bases lay between the germline ends. CDR1 is SEHNR, CDR2 FQNEAQ, per germline (reference sequence). The receptor's source is a woman in her thirties with acute or convalescent COVID-19. The rearrangement links TRBV7-9 to TRBJ2-2, with no clear D. The specimen was peripheral blood. CDR3 region: CASSLPEGELFF. CDR3 DNA: TGTGCCAGCAGCTTACCCGAGGGGGAGCTGTTTTTT.